This T cell receptor beta chain was found in a study of metastatic and nonmetastatic thyroid tumors (TCRdb year 2020). General notes on the study: Repertoires were compared across peripheral blood and tumor or nodule tissue samples from malignant and benign thyroid patients.

To prepare the library, PCR was applied. The sequencer was an Illumina HiSeq 4000. High-throughput sequencing was used to profile the CDR3 region of the TCR beta-chain in every patient. The paper's processing steps were these. A classifier to discriminate distant-metastatic papillary thyroid cancer patients was built from CDR3 differences across clinicopathological groups. Repertoire diversity was assessed with the Shannon index, and tumor-blood repertoire similarity with the Morisita-Horn index. TCRdb reprocessed the public reads (quality trimming at Q25 with fastp, clone calling with MiXCR) and kept in-frame beta chains. It is TCRdb's table, rather than the study itself, that gives the V and J calls and clone size. The sample table lists roughly 12,000 clones, 25% to 40% of them with a count of one. The ten largest clonotypes hold approximately 10% of the sample. Summary of the overall study and its limitations: TCR beta diversity was reported as significantly higher in malignant tumors than in benign nodules, in both blood and tumor samples.

No treatment had been received by any patient before thyroid surgery. Patient clinical samples collected from about 2011 to 2018 were retrospectively analysed using T-cell receptor beta sequencing. In regard to this clone: This receptor's antigen is unknown. No quality values exist for individual bases; no much larger clone is one base distant.

Material for sequencing was tumor tissue. This sequence originates from a female donor with papillary thyroid cancer or a benign thyroid nodule (not recorded which). Some clones in this sample may be carry-over from other donors' samples.

The CDR3 reads CSAQDGAYEQYF. The DNA is TGCAGTGCTCAGGACGGGGCCTACGAGCAGTACTTC. The rearranged chain carries TRBV20-1 and TRBJ2-7; tentative D gene TRBD2, with 5 bases matching. V loses 5 bases, J loses 2 bases, and the germline ends lie 10 bases apart. The germline V gene (reference sequence) yields DFQATT for CDR1 and SNEGSKA for CDR2. The CDR3 numbers 12 residues from cysteine through phenylalanine. Only the CDR3 portion is preserved as DNA: 36 bases, with reading frame beginning at the first base.